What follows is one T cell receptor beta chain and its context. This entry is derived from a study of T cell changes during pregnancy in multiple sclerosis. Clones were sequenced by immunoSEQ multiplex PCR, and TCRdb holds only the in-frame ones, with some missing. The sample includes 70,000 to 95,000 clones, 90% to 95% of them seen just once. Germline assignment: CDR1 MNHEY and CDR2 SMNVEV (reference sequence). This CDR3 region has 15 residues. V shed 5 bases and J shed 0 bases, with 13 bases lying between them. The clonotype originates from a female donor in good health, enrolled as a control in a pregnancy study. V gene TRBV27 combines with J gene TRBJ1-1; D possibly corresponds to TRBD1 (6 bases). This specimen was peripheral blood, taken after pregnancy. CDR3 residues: CASSPRTEMNTEAFF. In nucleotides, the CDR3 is TGTGCCAGCAGTCCCCGGACAGAAATGAACACTGAAGCTTTCTTT.